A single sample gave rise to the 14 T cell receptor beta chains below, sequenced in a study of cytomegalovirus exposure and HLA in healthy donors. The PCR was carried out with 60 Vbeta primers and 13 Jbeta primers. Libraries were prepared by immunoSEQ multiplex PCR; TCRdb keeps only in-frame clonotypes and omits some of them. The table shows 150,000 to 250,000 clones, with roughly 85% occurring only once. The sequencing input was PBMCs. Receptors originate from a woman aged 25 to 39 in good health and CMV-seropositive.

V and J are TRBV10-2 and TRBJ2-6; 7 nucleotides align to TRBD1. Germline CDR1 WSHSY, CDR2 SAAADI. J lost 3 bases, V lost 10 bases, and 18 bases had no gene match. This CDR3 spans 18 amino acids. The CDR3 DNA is TGCGCCATCCTCGACGGACAGGCCGTTTTTGGTGGGGCCAACGTCCTGACTTTC. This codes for CAILDGQAVFGGANVLTF.

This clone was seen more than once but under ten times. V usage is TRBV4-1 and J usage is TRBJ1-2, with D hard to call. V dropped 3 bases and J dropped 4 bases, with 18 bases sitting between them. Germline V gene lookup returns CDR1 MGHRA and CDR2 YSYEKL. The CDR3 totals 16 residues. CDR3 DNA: TGCGCCAGCAGCCAGTCATCCCCTCGGGGTGGCTATGGCTACACCTTC. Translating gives CASSQSSPRGGYGYTF.

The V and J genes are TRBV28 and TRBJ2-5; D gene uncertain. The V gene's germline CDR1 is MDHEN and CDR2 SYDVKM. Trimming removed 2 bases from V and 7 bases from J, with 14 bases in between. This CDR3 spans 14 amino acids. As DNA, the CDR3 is TGTGCCAGCAGTTTAAGGTCAGGTTTTTGGACCCAGTACTTC. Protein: CASSLRSGFWTQYF.

CDR3 sequence: CASSLGALRGKYF. The DNA for the CDR3 is TGTGCCAGCAGCTTAGGTGCCCTCAGGGGAAAGTACTTC. The chain links TRBV7-6 to TRBJ2-7; D is perhaps TRBD1 (6 bases). V lost 1 base, J lost 11 bases, and 15 bases lay in between. Germline CDR1 reads SGHVS; CDR2 reads FNYEAQ. The CDR3 is made up of 13 amino acids.

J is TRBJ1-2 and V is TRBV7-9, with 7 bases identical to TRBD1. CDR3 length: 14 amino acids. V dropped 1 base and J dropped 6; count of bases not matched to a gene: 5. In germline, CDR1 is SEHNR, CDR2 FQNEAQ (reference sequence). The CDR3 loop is CASSLGTGAHGYTF. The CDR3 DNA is TGTGCCAGCAGCTTAGGAACAGGGGCCCATGGCTACACCTTC.

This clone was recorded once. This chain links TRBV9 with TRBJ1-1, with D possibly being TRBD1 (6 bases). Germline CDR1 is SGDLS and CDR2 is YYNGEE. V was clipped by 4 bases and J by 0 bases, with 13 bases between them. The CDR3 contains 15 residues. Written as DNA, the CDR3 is TGTGCCAGCAGCCCCGGACAGTTCATGAACACTGAAGCTTTCTTT. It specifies CASSPGQFMNTEAFF.

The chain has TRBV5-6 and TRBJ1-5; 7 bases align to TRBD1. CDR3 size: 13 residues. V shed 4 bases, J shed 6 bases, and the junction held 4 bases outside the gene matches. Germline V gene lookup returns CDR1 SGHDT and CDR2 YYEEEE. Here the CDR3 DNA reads TGTGCCAGCAGCCCAGGGACAGCTCAGCCCCAGCATTTT. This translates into CASSPGTAQPQHF.

CDR3 in amino acids: CASSRASDRGYTEKLFF. DNA of the CDR3: TGTGCCAGCAGCCGAGCGAGCGACAGGGGGTACACTGAAAAACTGTTTTTT. V usage is TRBV7-9 and J usage is TRBJ1-4; 9 positions match TRBD1. This CDR3 region has 17 residues. Germline V gene lookup returns CDR1 SEHNR and CDR2 FQNEAQ (reference sequence). V shed 5 bases, J shed 7 bases, and the junction held 14 bases outside the gene matches.

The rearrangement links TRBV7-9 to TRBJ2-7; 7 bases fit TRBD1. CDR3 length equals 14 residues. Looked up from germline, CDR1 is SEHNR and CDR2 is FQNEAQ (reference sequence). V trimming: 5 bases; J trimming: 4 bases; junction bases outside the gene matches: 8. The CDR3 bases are TGTGCCAGCAGCCGTGGGCAGGGGGTGTACGAGCAGTACTTC. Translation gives CASSRGQGVYEQYF.

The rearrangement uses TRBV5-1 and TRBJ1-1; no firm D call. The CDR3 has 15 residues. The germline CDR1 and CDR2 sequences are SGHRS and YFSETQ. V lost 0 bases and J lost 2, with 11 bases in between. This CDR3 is CASSLAEVLNTEAFF. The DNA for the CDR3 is TGCGCCAGCAGCTTGGCAGAGGTCCTAAACACTGAAGCTTTCTTT.

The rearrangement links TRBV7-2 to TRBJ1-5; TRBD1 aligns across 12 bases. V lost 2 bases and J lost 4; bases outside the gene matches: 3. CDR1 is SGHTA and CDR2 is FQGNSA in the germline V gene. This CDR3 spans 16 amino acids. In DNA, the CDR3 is TGTGCCAGCAGCTTAATGGGACAGGGGGCGAATCAGCCCCAGCATTTT. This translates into CASSLMGQGANQPQHF.

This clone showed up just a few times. The CDR3 protein is CASSHGRSPGNEQFF. The CDR3 nucleotides are TGCGCCAGCAGCCACGGTCGTAGCCCGGGGAATGAGCAGTTCTTC. The J gene is TRBJ2-1, the V gene TRBV4-1; D possibly corresponds to TRBD2 (5 bases). This CDR3 spans 15 amino acids. From germline, CDR1 is MGHRA and CDR2 YSYEKL. Trimming pared 3 bases from V and 7 bases from J, leaving 16 bases between.

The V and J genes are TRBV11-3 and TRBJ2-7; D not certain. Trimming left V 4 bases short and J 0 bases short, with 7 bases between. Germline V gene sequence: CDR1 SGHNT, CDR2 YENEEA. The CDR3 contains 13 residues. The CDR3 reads CASSSGSSYEQYF. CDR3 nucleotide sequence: TGTGCCAGCAGCTCCGGGTCCTCCTACGAGCAGTACTTC.

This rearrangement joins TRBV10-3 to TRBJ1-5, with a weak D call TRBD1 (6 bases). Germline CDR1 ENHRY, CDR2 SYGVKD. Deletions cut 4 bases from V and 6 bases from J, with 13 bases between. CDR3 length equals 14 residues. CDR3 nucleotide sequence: TGTGCCATCAGTGGGGCAGGGGATGGTCAGCCCCAGCATTTT. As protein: CAISGAGDGQPQHF.